The rows below give T cell receptor beta chains drawn from one sample of a study of early T cells in non-severe SARS-CoV-2 infection. One entry per CDR3 protein, called by TCRdb with MiXCR from the 5' RACE reads. The sample contains 85,000 to 100,000 distinct CDR3 sequences, approximately 11% of which appear only once. Sequencing input: whole blood. All receptors derive from an adult who was a healthcare worker with PCR-confirmed SARS-CoV-2 infection or an uninfected control (not recorded which). Each CDR3 is given with its conserved first and last residue.

>TRBV11-2
CASGLGGYGYTF
>TRBV3-1
CASSQQTSGRTITHNEQFF
>TRBV28
CASRGFSNSPLHF
>TRBV5-1
CASRQGADTQYF
>TRBV12-3/TRBV12-4
CASSSGLAGGSYEQYF
>TRBV29-1
CSAGREVGTEAFF
>TRBV28
CASSLLLGTAGYGYTF
>TRBV5-1
CASWDSLGGEQFF
>TRBV5-1
CASSLGLAGDVYF
>TRBV30
CAWSVGAENTEAFF
>TRBV3-1
CASSQEARGLYGYTF
>TRBV27
CASSLQVPQETQYF
>TRBV6-5
CASTAGVEQYF
>TRBV27
CASTHWRGPSTDTQYF
>TRBV27
CASSSSDRMNTEAFF
>TRBV7-2
CASSSPGGGSNQPQHF
>TRBV4-1
CASSLPGLAGGQNPSDTQYF
>TRBV20-1
CSARGSWQEAFF